This entry lists 20 T cell receptor beta chains sequenced from one sample in a study of patients and donors after allogeneic stem cell transplantation. One entry per CDR3 protein results from TCRdb running MiXCR on the RT-PCR reads. The sample lists 150,000 to 250,000 distinct CDR3 sequences, around two fifths occurring once. Material: blood, either unsorted or a sorted T cell fraction (not recorded which). These receptors were collected from a human donor who was either an allogeneic HSCT recipient or a stem cell or donor lymphocyte infusion donor (not recorded which). It is not recorded whose cells these are; they may come from a transplant donor.

The CDR3 spells CASSARLAGAPNEQFF. In DNA, the CDR3 is TGTGCCAGCAGCGCCCGACTAGCGGGAGCCCCCAATGAGCAGTTCTTC. The chain recombines TRBV9 with TRBJ2-1, with 12 bases identical to TRBD2. V lost 3 bases to trimming and J lost 6 bases; unmatched junction nucleotides: 7. The CDR3 covers 16 residues. The germline V gene encodes CDR1 SGDLS and CDR2 YYNGEE.

The chain joins TRBV9 to TRBJ1-2; a possible D gene is TRBD1 (6 bases). This CDR3 spans 16 amino acids. Germline lookup yields CDR1 SGDLS and CDR2 YYNGEE. V lost 4 bases to trimming and J lost 0 bases, with 16 bases between them. This CDR3 reads CASSSSRTEANYGYTF. CDR3 DNA: TGTGCCAGCAGCTCCTCCCGGACAGAAGCTAACTATGGCTACACCTTC.

Concerning this clonotype itself: One end of the junction is discordant with germline, which a read error may explain. The chain uses TRBV24-1 and TRBJ2-2, with 8 positions matching TRBD2. The germline gives CDR1 KGHDR, CDR2 SFDVKD. The CDR3 sequence is 16 residues long. The CDR3 loop is CATSNLRGANTGELFF. The CDR3 coding sequence is TGTGCCACCAGTAATTTGCGGGGGGCGAACACCGGGGAGCTGTTTTTT.

V usage is TRBV6-5 and J usage is TRBJ1-1; no reliable D call. The CDR3 is 16 amino acids. V was pared by 2 bases and J by 1 base, with 14 bases between. The V gene's germline CDR1 is MNHEY and CDR2 SVGAGI. The CDR3 sequence: CASSYDGPTANTEAFF. The CDR3 coding sequence is TGTGCCAGCAGTTACGACGGGCCGACTGCGAACACTGAAGCTTTCTTT.

Only a few counts were recorded for this clonotype. This rearrangement joins TRBV12-3 or TRBV12-4 to TRBJ1-2, with D perhaps TRBD1 (5 bases). V shed 3 bases and J shed 7 bases, with 15 bases lying between them. The CDR3 extends over 14 amino acids. CDR3 amino acids: CASSFGGISRGYTF. CDR3 bases: TGTGCCAGCAGTTTTGGGGGAATTAGTCGTGGCTACACCTTC.

The chain carries TRBV10-1 and TRBJ1-2; the match to TRBD1 covers 7 bases. There are 14 residues in the CDR3. Germline V gene data show CDR1 as WNHNN and CDR2 as SYGVQD (reference sequence). With V trimmed by 1 base and J by 4 bases, 3 bases remained unmatched. The CDR3, as DNA: TGCGCCAGCAGTGAGTGGGGACAGTTCTATGGCTACACCTTC. This codes for CASSEWGQFYGYTF.

Only a few counts were recorded for this clonotype. V gene TRBV10-3 combines with J gene TRBJ2-7; D possibly uses TRBD1 or TRBD2 (5 bases each). CDR3 length: 18 residues. V lost 3 bases, J lost 0 bases, and 21 bases lay in between. Per the germline V gene, CDR1 is ENHRY and CDR2 is SYGVKD. The CDR3, as DNA: TGTGCCATCAGTGATAGGGACGATGTTCATCGTCTCTCCTACGAGCAGTACTTC. It specifies CAISDRDDVHRLSYEQYF.

This clonotype appeared a few times. The CDR3 loop reads CASSYGRGTYEQYF. CDR3 coding DNA: TGTGCCAGCAGTTACGGCAGGGGGACCTACGAGCAGTACTTC. The chain joins TRBV6-6 to TRBJ2-7; 7 nucleotides match TRBD1. Losses at the gene ends were 2 bases for V and 2 bases for J; bases not matched to a gene: 3. The CDR3 contains 14 residues. Germline CDR1 reads MNHNY; CDR2 reads SVGAGI (reference sequence).

The gene calls are TRBV5-6 and TRBJ2-1; 8 bases agree with TRBD2. Germline CDR1 reads SGHDT; CDR2 reads YYEEEE. The ends lost 0 bases at V and 6 bases at J; junction bases unmatched: 8. The CDR3 covers 16 residues. The chain's CDR3 is CASSLVRWREANEQFF. The CDR3 DNA reads TGTGCCAGCAGCTTGGTTCGGTGGCGGGAGGCCAATGAGCAGTTCTTC. Based on the CDR3 plus reference TRBV5-6 and TRBJ2-1, the full variable domain is DAGVTQSPTHLIKTRGQQVTLRCSPKSGHDTVSWYQQALGQGPQFIFQYYEEEERQRGNFPDRFSGHQFPNYSSELNVNALLLGDSALYLCASSLVRWREANEQFFGPGTRLTVL.

Here the CDR3 reads CAFSRGTQNTGELFF. CDR3 DNA sequence: TGTGCCTTCTCGAGAGGCACACAGAACACCGGGGAGCTGTTTTTT. This chain links TRBV15 with TRBJ2-2; D call uncertain. The CDR3 is made up of 15 amino acids. Trimming pared 11 bases from V and 1 base from J, leaving 17 bases between. The germline gives CDR1 LNHNV, CDR2 YYDKDF (reference sequence).

The chain has TRBV24-1 and TRBJ1-1; weak D call: TRBD1 (6 bases). This CDR3 spans 15 amino acids. Germline CDR1 is KGHDR and CDR2 is SFDVKD. Between the trimmed V and J ends, which lost 7 bases and 0 bases, there was a span of 14 bases. In DNA, the CDR3 is TGTGCCACCAGCTACAAGAAGGGGGTGAACACTGAAGCTTTCTTT. Amino acids: CATSYKKGVNTEAFF.

The chain has TRBV7-2 and TRBJ2-1; TRBD1 aligns across 12 bases. CDR3 length: 17 residues. Germline V gene lookup returns CDR1 SGHTA and CDR2 FQGNSA. V trimming: 0 bases; J trimming: 6 bases; junction bases outside the gene matches: 6. The CDR3 sequence: CASSLARDRGHVNEQFF. As DNA, the CDR3 is TGTGCCAGCAGCTTAGCGCGGGACAGGGGGCACGTCAATGAGCAGTTCTTC.

J is TRBJ2-5 and V is TRBV30; D may match TRBD1 or TRBD2 (6 bases each). V gave up 5 bases and J gave up 0 bases, with 13 bases separating them. There are 14 residues in the CDR3. Germline CDR1 reads GTSNPN; CDR2 reads SVGIG (reference sequence). The CDR3 loop reads CAWRGRQYQETQYF. CDR3 nucleotides: TGTGCCTGGCGGGGGCGGCAGTACCAAGAGACCCAGTACTTC.

This sequence joins TRBV2 and TRBJ2-1; D could derive from TRBD1 or TRBD2 (7 bases each). V was pared by 2 bases and J by 7 bases, with 21 bases between. The CDR3 extends over 17 amino acids. The germline CDR1 and CDR2 sequences are SNHLY and FYNNEI. CDR3 coding DNA: TGTGCCAGCAGTGAAAGGGGGCTAGCGGCCTTAAGGAATGAGCAGTTCTTC. Its protein product is CASSERGLAALRNEQFF.

The V call is TRBV20-1, the J call TRBJ1-1; 7 nucleotides line up with TRBD1. The germline CDR1 and CDR2 sequences are DFQATT and SNEGSKA (reference sequence). Trimming took 0 bases from V and 4 from J; bases not matched to a gene: 2. This CDR3 contains 13 residues. The CDR3 sequence: CSARDGQATEAFF. The DNA for the CDR3 is TGCAGTGCTAGAGATGGACAGGCCACTGAAGCTTTCTTT.

The J gene is TRBJ2-2, the V gene TRBV5-6; D not certain. The germline V gene encodes CDR1 SGHDT and CDR2 YYEEEE. The CDR3 is 14 residues long. Trimming removed 2 bases at V and 2 bases at J, with 7 bases between. CDR3 bases: TGTGCCAGCAGCTTCCCCTCAAACACCGGGGAGCTGTTTTTT. It yields the protein CASSFPSNTGELFF. Based on the CDR3 plus reference TRBV5-6 and TRBJ2-2, the full variable domain is DAGVTQSPTHLIKTRGQQVTLRCSPKSGHDTVSWYQQALGQGPQFIFQYYEEEERQRGNFPDRFSGHQFPNYSSELNVNALLLGDSALYLCASSFPSNTGELFFGEGSRLTVL.

This sequence joins TRBV4-3 and TRBJ2-3; D call uncertain. Looked up from germline, CDR1 is LGHNA and CDR2 is YSLEER. Between the trimmed V and J ends, which lost 4 bases and 3 bases, there was a span of 8 bases. This CDR3 contains 13 residues. The CDR3: CASSLVVTDTQYF. In DNA form, the CDR3 reads TGCGCCAGCAGCCTCGTCGTGACAGATACGCAGTATTTT.

The J gene is TRBJ2-2, the V gene TRBV2; D not resolved. Trimming cost V 1 base and J 4 bases, with 7 bases left between them. CDR3 length: 14 amino acids. Germline values: CDR1 SNHLY, CDR2 FYNNEI. Here the CDR3 reads CASSEVGVTGELFF. In DNA, the CDR3 is TGTGCCAGCAGTGAAGTAGGCGTCACCGGGGAGCTGTTTTTT. The variable domain in full, with the rest retrieved from reference TRBV2 and TRBJ2-2, is EPEVTQTPSHQVTQMGQEVILRCVPISNHLYFYWYRQILGQKVEFLVSFYNNEISEKSEIFDDQFSVERPDGSNFTLKIRSTKLEDSAMYFCASSEVGVTGELFFGEGSRLTVL.

This chain links TRBV14 with TRBJ2-1; D unclear. CDR1 is SGHDN, CDR2 FVKESK, per germline. The CDR3 spans 14 residues. The ends were cut back, 4 bases at V and 3 bases at J, with 10 bases in the middle. The CDR3 bases are TGTGCCAGCAGCCCCCTGCTAAACTACAATGAGCAGTTCTTC. Its protein is CASSPLLNYNEQFF.

The V and J genes are TRBV6-5 and TRBJ2-1, with 8 nucleotides matching TRBD2. CDR1 MNHEY and CDR2 SVGAGI come from the germline V gene. The CDR3 is 14 amino acids. V was pared by 2 bases and J by 7 bases, with 4 bases of the junction left unmatched. Written as DNA, the CDR3 is TGTGCCAGCAGTTACGGCGGGAGGCTGAATGAGCAGTTCTTC. Translation gives CASSYGGRLNEQFF.